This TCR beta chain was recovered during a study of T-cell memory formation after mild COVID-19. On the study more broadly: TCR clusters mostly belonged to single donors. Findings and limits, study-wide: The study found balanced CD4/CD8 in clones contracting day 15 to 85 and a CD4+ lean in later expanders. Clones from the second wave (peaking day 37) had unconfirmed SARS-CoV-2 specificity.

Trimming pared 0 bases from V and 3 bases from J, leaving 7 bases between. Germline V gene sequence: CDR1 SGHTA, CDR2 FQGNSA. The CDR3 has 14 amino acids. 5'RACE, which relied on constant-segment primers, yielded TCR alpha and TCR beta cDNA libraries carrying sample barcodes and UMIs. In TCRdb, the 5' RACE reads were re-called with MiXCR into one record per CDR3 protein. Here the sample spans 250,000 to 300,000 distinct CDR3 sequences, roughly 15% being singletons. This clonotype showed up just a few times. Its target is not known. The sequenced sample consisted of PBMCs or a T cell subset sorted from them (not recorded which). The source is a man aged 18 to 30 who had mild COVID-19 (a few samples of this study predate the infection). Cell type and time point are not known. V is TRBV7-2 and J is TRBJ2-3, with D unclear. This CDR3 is CASSLARATDTQYF. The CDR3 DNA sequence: TGTGCCAGCAGCTTAGCCCGCGCAACAGATACGCAGTATTTT.